This TCR beta chain was profiled in a study of blood T cell repertoires in COVID-19. The wider study: In each case, the material was cDNA or gDNA derived from T cells, B-cell-depleted T cells, or PBMCs.

This CDR3 spans 16 amino acids. Trimming stripped 1 base from V and 1 base from J, with 11 bases between. Per the germline V gene, CDR1 is SGHDN and CDR2 is FVKESK. In the study's own analysis: It was from reference gene primer amplification that nucleated cell counts were estimated. Clones were sequenced by immunoSEQ multiplex PCR, and TCRdb holds only the in-frame ones, with some missing. The V and J calls and clone size were taken over from that table, and D and trimming were inferred from the DNA. Of approximately 200,000 clones listed, roughly 90% are singletons. The sequence was obtained from a woman under 40 who had recovered from COVID-19. The rearrangement joins TRBV14 to TRBJ1-3; maybe TRBD1 (6 bases). Sequenced input: PBMCs or T cells enriched from blood (not recorded which). The CDR3 sequence is CASSQGRRGSGNTIYF. The CDR3 nucleotides read TGTGCCAGCAGCCAAGGTCGCAGGGGATCTGGAAACACCATATATTTT.